This T cell receptor (beta chain) emerged from a study of T-cell memory formation after mild COVID-19. Study-level background: Clusters of TCRs were largely donor specific.

Study-wide findings and caveats: Certain responding clones were present in pre-infection memory, suggesting participation of cross-reactive memory.

Details on this clonotype: The target antigen is unknown.

The V and J ends lost 4 bases and 8 bases respectively, with 21 bases between them. Per the germline V gene, CDR1 is MNHEY and CDR2 is SMNVEV (reference sequence). CDR3 length: 16 amino acids. TCRdb independently ran MiXCR on the 5' RACE reads; one entry per CDR3 protein. This table has tens of thousands of distinct CDR3 sequences, approximately 14% appearing once. J is TRBJ2-1 and V is TRBV27; tentatively, D is TRBD1 (7 bases). The TCR comes from an adult woman who had mild COVID-19 (a few samples of this study predate the infection). Cell type and time point are not known. The sample taken for sequencing was PBMCs or a T cell subset sorted from them (not recorded which). The CDR3 DNA reads TGTGCCAGCAGTTCCTACTTGACTACCAGGGGGGATGAGCAGTTCTTC. Protein sequence: CASSSYLTTRGDEQFF.